Sequencing of this T cell receptor (beta chain) was carried out in a study of shared clonotypes between healthy human individuals (dated by TCRdb to 2020 to 2021). The study in broad terms: The cohort included a few men and a couple of women between 18 and 49 years of age. To estimate repertoire size and how much clonotype sharing occurs between individuals, the study deeply sequenced the blood TCR repertoires of 5 or 6 healthy adults. For each donor, CD4 naive and CD4 memory were each run on three plates, CD8 naive on two plates, and CD8 memory on one plate. To increase sequencing depth and limit assay-specific biases, different laboratories used diverse techniques to prepare libraries and sequence TCR repertoires. Leukapheresis yielded between about 0.85 and 10 billion PBMCs per donor.

What the research found in general, with its limitations: Compared with non-shared clonotypes, the clonotypes found in all four sorted-subset donors had higher generation probabilities. Because the study included only a small number of donors, the genetic and exposure-history diversity represented was limited. Based on pairwise subsampling, the degree of clonotype sharing among donors was expected to be affected by sequencing depth. Rarefaction of sorted-subset datasets indicated incomplete sequencing despite the large sequencing depth. Across a few donors, about 5.2% of naive CD4, approximately 3.6% of naive CD8, about 2.3% of memory CD4, and approximately 0.4% of memory CD8 clonotypes were shared. Sampling was restricted to blood, and TCR repertoires in tissues likely differ from the TCR repertoires found in blood. Estimated clonotype richness was generally larger for naive than for memory subsets.

From a lookup of the germline V gene, CDR1 and CDR2 are SGHVS and FNYEAQ. Including the terminal cysteine and phenylalanine, the CDR3 comprises 13 residues. Of all the DNA, just the CDR3 is kept, 39 bases in frame from base 1. V and J lose 3 bases and 3 bases, and a span of 7 bases separates them. Using the deep immunoSEQ assay, TCR CDR3 regions were amplified from genomic DNA by multiplex PCR. For each cell subset, the extracted genomic DNA was distributed evenly across all wells of several immunoSEQ 96-well plates, and each plate served as one replicate. For sorted subsets, each replicate PCR was loaded with around 200 ng genomic DNA, equivalent to 30,000 or so T cell genomes. Purified libraries were quantified with a Qubit 3.0 fluorometer, sized on a Bioanalyzer 2100, and re-quantified with the KAPA Library Quantification kit. A separate single-read 150-cycle Illumina NextSeq 550 flow cell was used to sequence each immunoSEQ 96-well plate. The original pipeline was this. Because the immunoSEQ output included only junctional sequences and no quality scores, the filtering could not be the same as the filtering used for full-length reads. Sequences were annotated with PyIR, a Python wrapper for IgBLAST v1.9, and V/J genes and CDR3 were assigned using IMGT germline references. Any read was removed if the V/J assignment was weak (E-value above 1e-6), the CDR3 was missing, or the read contained stop codons, out-of-frame junctions, or ambiguous translated residues. V3J clonotypes were defined as sequences sharing an identical inferred V gene, J gene, and CDR3 amino acid sequence. To compute the percentage overlap between repertoires, the number of shared unique clonotypes was divided by the size of the smaller repertoire. RTK rarefaction, the Chao1 estimator, and Recon v2.1 estimates of unobserved clonotypes were used to assess repertoire richness. Generation probabilities for all TCRbeta clonotypes obtained by the gDNA method from a handful of donors were computed using OLGA. TCRdb's version of the immuneACCESS table is confined to in-frame rearrangements and falls short of the full clone set. An unresolved V gene accounts for under half of the shortfall where checked; the remainder is of unknown origin. Clonal size and the V and J genes are those of that table, whereas D and trimming came from the DNA. For this sample the table gives about 960,000 clones, of which approximately 80% were detected only once. The top ten constitute approximately 1.5% of the sample.

Donors were healthy HIV-negative adults with no recently reported acute infections or vaccinations. Only Caucasian adults living in Nashville, Tennessee, USA were represented among the donors. CD4+ T cells were enriched by magnetic negative selection, after which naive cells were positively selected on CD45RA and the negative fraction was taken as the memory subset. Blood was collected by leukapheresis, and PBMCs were isolated by Ficoll-Histopaque density gradient centrifugation and then cryopreserved in liquid nitrogen vapor phase. Analytical flow cytometry was used to check the purity and quantity of every magnetically sorted T cell population. Each sorted fraction had its genomic DNA isolated and then quantified by UV absorbance on a Nanodrop 2000c. Details on this clone: The clone's antigen remains unknown. Base quality data are lacking; no much larger clone is found one base away. The sample holds other DNA sequences that translate to the same CDR3.

The rearranged chain carries TRBV7-6 and TRBJ2-3, with no reliable assignment of the D segment. The source is a man aged 18 to 29 in good health. Material for sequencing was memory CD4+ T cells sorted from blood. Taken with the paper, the label for cell subset or site translates to: CD45RA-negative fraction. In nucleotides, the sequence is TGTGCCAGCAGCTTTCAGGCTACAGATACGCAGTATTTT. It specifies CASSFQATDTQYF. Extended through the reference TRBV7-6 and TRBJ2-3 proteins, this CDR3 yields the full variable domain: GAGVSQSPRYKVTKRGQDVALRCDPISGHVSLYWYRQALGQGPEFLTYFNYEAQQDKSGLPNDRFSAERPEGSISTLTIQRTEQRDSAMYRCASSFQATDTQYFGPGTRLTVL.